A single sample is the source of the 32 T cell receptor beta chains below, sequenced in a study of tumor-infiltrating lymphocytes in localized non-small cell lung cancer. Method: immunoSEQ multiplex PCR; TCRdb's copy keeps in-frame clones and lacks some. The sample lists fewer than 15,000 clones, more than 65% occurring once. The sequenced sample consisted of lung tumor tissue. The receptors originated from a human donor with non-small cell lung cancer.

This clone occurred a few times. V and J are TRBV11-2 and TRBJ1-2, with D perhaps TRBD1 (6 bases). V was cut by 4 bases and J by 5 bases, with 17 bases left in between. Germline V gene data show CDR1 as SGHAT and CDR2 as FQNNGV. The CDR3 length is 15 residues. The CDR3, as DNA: TGTGCCAGCAGCTCCACGATGGACAGCAAATATGGCTACACCTTC. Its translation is CASSSTMDSKYGYTF.

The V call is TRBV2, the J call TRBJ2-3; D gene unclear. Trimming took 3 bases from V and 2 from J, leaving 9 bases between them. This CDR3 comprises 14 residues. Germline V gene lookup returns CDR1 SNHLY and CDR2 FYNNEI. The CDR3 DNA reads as TGTGCCAGCAGTGATGTCCTGGCCACAGATACGCAGTATTTT. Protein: CASSDVLATDTQYF.

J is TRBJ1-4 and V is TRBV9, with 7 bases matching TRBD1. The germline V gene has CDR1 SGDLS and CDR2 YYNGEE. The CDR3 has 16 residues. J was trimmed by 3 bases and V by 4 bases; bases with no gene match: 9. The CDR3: CASSPHTGVSNEKLFF. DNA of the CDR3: TGTGCCAGCAGCCCACACACAGGGGTTTCTAATGAAAAACTGTTTTTT.

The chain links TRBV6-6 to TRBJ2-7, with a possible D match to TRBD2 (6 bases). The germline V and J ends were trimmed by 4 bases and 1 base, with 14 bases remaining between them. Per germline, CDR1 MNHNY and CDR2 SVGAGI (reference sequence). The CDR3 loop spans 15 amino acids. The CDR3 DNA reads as TGTGCCAGCAGTTCCGGACCCGGGGGATCCTACGAGCAGTACTTC. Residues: CASSSGPGGSYEQYF.

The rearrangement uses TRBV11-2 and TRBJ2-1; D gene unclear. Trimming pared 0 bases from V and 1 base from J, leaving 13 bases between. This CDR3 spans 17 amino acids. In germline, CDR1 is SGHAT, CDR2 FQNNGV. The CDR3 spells CASSLDRVGASYNEQFF. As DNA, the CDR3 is TGTGCCAGCAGCTTAGATCGGGTGGGCGCGTCCTACAATGAGCAGTTCTTC. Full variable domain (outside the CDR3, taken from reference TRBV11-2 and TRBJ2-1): EAGVAQSPRYKIIEKRQSVAFWCNPISGHATLYWYQQILGQGPKLLIQFQNNGVVDDSQLPKDRFSAERLKGVDSTLKIQPAKLEDSAVYLCASSLDRVGASYNEQFFGPGTRLTVL.

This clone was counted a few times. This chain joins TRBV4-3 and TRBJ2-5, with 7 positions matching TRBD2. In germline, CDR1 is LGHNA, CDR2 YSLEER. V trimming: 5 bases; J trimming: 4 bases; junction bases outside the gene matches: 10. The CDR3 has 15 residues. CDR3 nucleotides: TGCGCCAGCAGCTCCGATAGCGGGCCCAGAGAGACCCAGTACTTC. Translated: CASSSDSGPRETQYF.

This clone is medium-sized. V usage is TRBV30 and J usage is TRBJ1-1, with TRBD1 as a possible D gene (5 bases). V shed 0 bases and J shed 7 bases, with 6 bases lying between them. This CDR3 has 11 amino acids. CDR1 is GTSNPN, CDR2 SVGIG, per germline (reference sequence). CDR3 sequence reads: CAWSVQGEAFF. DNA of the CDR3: TGTGCCTGGAGTGTGCAGGGTGAAGCTTTCTTT. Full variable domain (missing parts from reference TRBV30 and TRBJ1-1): SQTIHQWPATLVQPVGSPLSLECTVEGTSNPNLYWYRQAAGRGLQLLFYSVGIGQISSEVPQNLSASRPQDRQFILSSKKLLLSDSGFYLCAWSVQGEAFFGQGTRLTVV.

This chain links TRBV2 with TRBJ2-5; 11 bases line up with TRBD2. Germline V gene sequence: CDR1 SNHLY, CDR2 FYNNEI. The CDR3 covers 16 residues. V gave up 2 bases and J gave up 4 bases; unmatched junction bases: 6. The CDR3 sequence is CASSEWLAGGLETQYF. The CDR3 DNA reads TGTGCCAGCAGTGAATGGCTAGCGGGGGGATTAGAGACCCAGTACTTC.

For the CDR3, the DNA is TGTGCCAGTAGTTTCTCAGGCGGGGGCCAAGCTTTCTTT. Its translation: CASSFSGGGQAFF. V is TRBV19 and J is TRBJ1-1; perhaps TRBD1 as D (6 bases). Trimming took off 5 bases at V and 9 bases at J, with 16 bases between the two ends. Germline CDR1 LNHDA, CDR2 SQIVND (reference sequence). The CDR3 loop spans 13 amino acids.

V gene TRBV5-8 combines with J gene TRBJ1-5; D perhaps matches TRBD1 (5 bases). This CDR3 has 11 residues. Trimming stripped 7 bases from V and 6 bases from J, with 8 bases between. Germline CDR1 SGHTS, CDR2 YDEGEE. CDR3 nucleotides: TGTGCCAGCGATGGGGGTCAGCCCCAGCATTTT. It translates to CASDGGQPQHF.

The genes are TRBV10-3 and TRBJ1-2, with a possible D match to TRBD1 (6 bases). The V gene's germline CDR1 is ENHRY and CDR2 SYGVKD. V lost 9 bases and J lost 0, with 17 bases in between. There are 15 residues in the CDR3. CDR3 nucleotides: TGTGCCATATGGAGGGGGACGGAGACTAACTATGGCTACACCTTC. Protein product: CAIWRGTETNYGYTF.

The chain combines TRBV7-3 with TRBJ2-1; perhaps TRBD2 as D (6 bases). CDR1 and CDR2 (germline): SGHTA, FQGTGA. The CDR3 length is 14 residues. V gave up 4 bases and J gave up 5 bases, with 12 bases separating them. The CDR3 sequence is CASSSPGLNNEQFF. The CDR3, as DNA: TGTGCCAGCAGCTCTCCGGGACTTAACAATGAGCAGTTCTTC.

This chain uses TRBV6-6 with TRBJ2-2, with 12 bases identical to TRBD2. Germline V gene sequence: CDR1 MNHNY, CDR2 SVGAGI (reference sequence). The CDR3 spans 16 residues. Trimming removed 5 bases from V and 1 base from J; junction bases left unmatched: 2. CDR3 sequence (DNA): TGTGCCAGCAGTCGACTAGCGGGGGAGAACACCGGGGAGCTGTTTTTT. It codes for CASSRLAGENTGELFF.

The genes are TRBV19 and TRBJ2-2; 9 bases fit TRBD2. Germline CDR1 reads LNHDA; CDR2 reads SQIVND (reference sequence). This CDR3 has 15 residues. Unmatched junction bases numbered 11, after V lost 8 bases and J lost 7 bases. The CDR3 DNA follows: TGTGCCAGTGGAACGCCGGGACTAGCTGGCGGGGAGCTGTTTTTT. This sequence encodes CASGTPGLAGGELFF. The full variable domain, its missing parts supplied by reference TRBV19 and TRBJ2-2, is DGGITQSPKYLFRKEGQNVTLSCEQNLNHDAMYWYRQDPGQGLRLIYYSQIVNDFQKGDIAEGYSVSREKKESFPLTVTSAQKNPTAFYLCASGTPGLAGGELFFGEGSRLTVL.

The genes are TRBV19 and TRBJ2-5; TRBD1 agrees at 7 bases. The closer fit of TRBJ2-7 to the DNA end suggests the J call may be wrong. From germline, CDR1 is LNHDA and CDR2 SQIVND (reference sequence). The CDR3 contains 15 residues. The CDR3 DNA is TGTGCCAGTAGTAGGGACAGTGGGGGCTCCTACGAGCAGTACTTC. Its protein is CASSRDSGGSYEQYF.

The CDR3 here is CATSISSGRITGELFF. In DNA form, the CDR3 reads TGTGCCACCAGCATCTCTAGCGGGAGGATCACCGGGGAGCTGTTTTTT. This chain links TRBV15 with TRBJ2-2; 11 nucleotides line up with TRBD2. The length of the CDR3 is 16 residues. V lost 4 bases and J lost 4; bases outside the gene matches: 5. Germline CDR1 is LNHNV and CDR2 is YYDKDF (reference sequence).

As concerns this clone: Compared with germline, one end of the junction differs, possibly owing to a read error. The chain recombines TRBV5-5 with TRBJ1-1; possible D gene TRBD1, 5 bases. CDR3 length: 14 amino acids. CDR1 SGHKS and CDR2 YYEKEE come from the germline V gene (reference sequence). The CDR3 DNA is TGCGCCAGCAGCCAAGGGGACCTGAACACTGAAGCTTTCTTT. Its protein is CASSQGDLNTEAFF. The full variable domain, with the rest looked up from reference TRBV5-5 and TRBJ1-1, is DAGVTQSPTHLIKTRGQQVTLRCSPISGHKSVSWYQQVLGQGPQFIFQYYEKEERGRGNFPDRFSARQFPNYSSELNVNALLLGDSALYLCASSQGDLNTEAFFGQGTRLTVV.

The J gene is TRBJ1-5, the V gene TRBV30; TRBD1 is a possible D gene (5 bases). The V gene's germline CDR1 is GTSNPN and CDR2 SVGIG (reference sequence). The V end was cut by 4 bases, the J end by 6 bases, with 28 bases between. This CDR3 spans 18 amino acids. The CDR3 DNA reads TGTGCCTGGACCCTAAAGGAAGCGGCTCAGTGTGGGGGTCAGCCCCAGCATTTT. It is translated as CAWTLKEAAQCGGQPQHF.

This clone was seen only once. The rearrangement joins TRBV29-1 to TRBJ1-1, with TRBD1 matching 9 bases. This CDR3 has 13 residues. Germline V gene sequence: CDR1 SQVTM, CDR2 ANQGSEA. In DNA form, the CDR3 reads TGCACCATACAGGGGGCGCGGGACACTGAAGCTTTCTTT. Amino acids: CTIQGARDTEAFF.

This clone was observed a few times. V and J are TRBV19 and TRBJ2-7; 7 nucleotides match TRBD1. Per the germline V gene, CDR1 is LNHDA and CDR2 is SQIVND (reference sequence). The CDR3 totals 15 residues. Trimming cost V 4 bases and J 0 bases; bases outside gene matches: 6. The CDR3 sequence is CASSRDSGGSYEQYF. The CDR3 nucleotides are TGTGCCAGTAGTAGGGACAGTGGGGGCTCCTACGAGCAGTACTTC.

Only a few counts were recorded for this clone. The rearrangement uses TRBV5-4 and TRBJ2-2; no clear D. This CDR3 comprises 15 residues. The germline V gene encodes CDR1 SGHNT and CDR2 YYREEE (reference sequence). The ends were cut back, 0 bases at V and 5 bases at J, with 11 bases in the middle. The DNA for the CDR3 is TGTGCCAGCAGCTTGGACGGTTTAGGTACCGGGGAGCTGTTTTTT. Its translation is CASSLDGLGTGELFF.

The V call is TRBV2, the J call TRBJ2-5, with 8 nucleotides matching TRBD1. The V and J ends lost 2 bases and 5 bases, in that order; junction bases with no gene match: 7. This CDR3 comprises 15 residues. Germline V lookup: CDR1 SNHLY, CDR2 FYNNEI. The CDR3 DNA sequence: TGTGCCAGCAGTGAATTCCAGGGGGCCGGGGAGACCCAGTACTTC. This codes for CASSEFQGAGETQYF.

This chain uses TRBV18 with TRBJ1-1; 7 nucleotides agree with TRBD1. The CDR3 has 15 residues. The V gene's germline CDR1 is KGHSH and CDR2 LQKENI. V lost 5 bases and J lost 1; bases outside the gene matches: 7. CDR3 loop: CASSKQTGENTEAFF. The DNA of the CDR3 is TGTGCCAGCTCAAAGCAAACAGGGGAGAACACTGAAGCTTTCTTT.

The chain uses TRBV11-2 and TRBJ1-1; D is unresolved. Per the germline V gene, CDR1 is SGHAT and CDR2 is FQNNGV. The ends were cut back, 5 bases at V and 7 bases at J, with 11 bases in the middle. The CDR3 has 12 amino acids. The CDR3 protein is CASSRGVGEAFF. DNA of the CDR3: TGTGCCAGCAGCCGCGGAGTTGGTGAAGCTTTCTTT.

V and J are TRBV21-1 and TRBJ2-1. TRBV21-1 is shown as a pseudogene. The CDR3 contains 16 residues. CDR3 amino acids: CASSKLSGSSYNEQFF. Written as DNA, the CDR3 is TGTGCCAGCAGCAAACTTTCAGGGAGCTCCTACAATGAGCAGTTCTTC.

The CDR3 region has the DNA TGTGCCAGTAGTAGGGGACAGAACATTAATGAAAAACTGTTTTTT. This gives the protein CASSRGQNINEKLFF. V usage is TRBV19 and J usage is TRBJ1-4, with 7 bases lining up with TRBD1. The CDR3 consists of 15 residues. Germline-derived CDR1 and CDR2 are LNHDA and SQIVND (reference sequence). The V gene end was trimmed by 4 bases and the J gene end by 4 bases; junction bases not matched to a gene: 6.

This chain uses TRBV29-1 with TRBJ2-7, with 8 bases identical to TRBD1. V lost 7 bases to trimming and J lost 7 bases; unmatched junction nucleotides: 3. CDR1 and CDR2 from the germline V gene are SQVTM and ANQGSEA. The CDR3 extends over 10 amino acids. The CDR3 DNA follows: TGCAGCGGCAGGGGGCAGGAGCAGTACTTC. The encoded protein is CSGRGQEQYF.

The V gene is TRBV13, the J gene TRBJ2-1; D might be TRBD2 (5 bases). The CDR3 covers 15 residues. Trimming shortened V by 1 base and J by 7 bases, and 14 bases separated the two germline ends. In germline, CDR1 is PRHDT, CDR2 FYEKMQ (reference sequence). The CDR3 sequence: CASSLVRGMGNEQFF. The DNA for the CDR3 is TGTGCCAGCAGCTTAGTGAGAGGGATGGGGAATGAGCAGTTCTTC.

The CDR3, as DNA: TGCGCCAGCAGCTGGGGGACTAGCGGGGGGGCCGATGAGCAGTTCTTC. Translating gives CASSWGTSGGADEQFF. The chain combines TRBV5-1 with TRBJ2-1; TRBD2 matches 16 bases. Unmatched junction bases numbered 5, after V lost 3 bases and J lost 8 bases. The CDR3 is 16 amino acids. Germline assignment: CDR1 SGHRS and CDR2 YFSETQ. The whole variable domain, remainder taken from reference TRBV5-1 and TRBJ2-1, is KAGVTQTPRYLIKTRGQQVTLSCSPISGHRSVSWYQQTPGQGLQFLFEYFSETQRNKGNFPGRFSGRQFSNSRSEMNVSTLELGDSALYLCASSWGTSGGADEQFFGPGTRLTVL.

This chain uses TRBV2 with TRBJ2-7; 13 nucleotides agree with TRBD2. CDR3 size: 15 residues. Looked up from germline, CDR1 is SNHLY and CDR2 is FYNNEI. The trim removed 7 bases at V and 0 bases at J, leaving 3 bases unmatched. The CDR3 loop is CASITSGGGSYEQYF. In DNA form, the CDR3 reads TGTGCCAGCATCACTAGCGGGGGGGGCTCCTACGAGCAGTACTTC.

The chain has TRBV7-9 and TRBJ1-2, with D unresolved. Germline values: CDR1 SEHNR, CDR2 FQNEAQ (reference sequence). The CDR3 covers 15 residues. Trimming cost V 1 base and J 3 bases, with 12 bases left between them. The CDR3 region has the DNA TGTGCCAGCAGCTTAGTTTCAGGATACCACTATGGCTACACCTTC. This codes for CASSLVSGYHYGYTF.

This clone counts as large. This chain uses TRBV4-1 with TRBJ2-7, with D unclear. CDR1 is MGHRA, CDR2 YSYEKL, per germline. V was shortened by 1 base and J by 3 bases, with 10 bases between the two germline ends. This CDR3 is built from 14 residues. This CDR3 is CASSQVPLGYEQYF. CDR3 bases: TGCGCCAGCAGCCAAGTCCCTCTTGGCTACGAGCAGTACTTC.